This is a list of T cell receptor beta chains from one sample in a study of cytomegalovirus exposure and HLA in healthy donors. Assay used: immunoSEQ multiplex PCR; TCRdb lists only in-frame clones, some missing. The sample has approximately 160,000 clones, roughly 87% seen once. Sample: PBMCs. Source of these receptors: a girl aged 10 to 17 in good health and CMV-seropositive. CDR3s include the opening cysteine and the closing phenylalanine or tryptophan. The D gene is left open where the match is weak. Not all rows give a size; the values are once, few, many and, for expanded clones, a class.

v_gene	abundance	j_gene	len	d_gene	CDR3nt	CDR3aa
TRBV5-6	-	TRBJ2-3	17	-	TGTGCCAGCAGCTTGTTAAGGTTCCGAGACTTAACGGATACGCAGTATTTT	CASSLLRFRDLTDTQYF
TRBV10-3	-	TRBJ1-5	15	-	TGTGCCATCAGTGACTTAGGGGGAGGCAATCAGCCCCAGCATTTT	CAISDLGGGNQPQHF
TRBV28	once	TRBJ1-4	12	-	TGTGCCAGCAGTGTAGGGGTAGAAAAACTGTTTTTT	CASSVGVEKLFF
TRBV21-1	-	TRBJ2-7	15	-	TGTGCCAGCACCCCGCGGTACGGCCAGACCTACGAGCAGTACTTC	CASTPRYGQTYEQYF
TRBV4-1	-	TRBJ1-1	16	-	TGCGCCAGCAGCCAAGATAGTCAGCGAATGAACACTGAAGCTTTCTTT	CASSQDSQRMNTEAFF
TRBV5-5	-	TRBJ1-1	15	TRBD1	TGTGCCAGCAGCTTGGGACAGGGGGTTCCCACTGAAGCTTTCTTT	CASSLGQGVPTEAFF
TRBV6-5	-	TRBJ1-4	14	-	TGTGCCAGCAGGCAACAGGGTGATCATGAAAAACTGTTTTTT	CASRQQGDHEKLFF
TRBV18	few	TRBJ2-1	15	TRBD2	TGTGCCAGCTCACCGGGAGGGTATGGGTACAATGAGCAGTTCTTC	CASSPGGYGYNEQFF
TRBV27	-	TRBJ2-7	13	-	TGTGCCAGCGGACAAACAGGGACCTACGAGCAGTACTTC	CASGQTGTYEQYF
TRBV7-4	few	TRBJ1-1	13	TRBD1	TGTGCCAGCAGCGACGGGACAGACACTGAAGCTTTCTTT	CASSDGTDTEAFF
TRBV10-3	-	TRBJ2-7	14	TRBD1	TGTGCCATCAGTGAAACAGGGGGCCTCTACGAGCAGTACTTC	CAISETGGLYEQYF
TRBV7-2	-	TRBJ2-3	15	-	TGTGCCAGCAGCCAAATCGGGGGGCCCACAGATACGCAGTATTTT	CASSQIGGPTDTQYF
TRBV6-5	few	TRBJ1-3	12	-	TGTGCCAGCAGGGAGACTGGAAACACCATATATTTT	CASRETGNTIYF
TRBV5-1	-	TRBJ1-4	14	TRBD1	TGCGCCAGCAGCTTTGGGACAGCGAATGAAAAACTGTTTTTT	CASSFGTANEKLFF
TRBV10-1	-	TRBJ2-1	14	-	TGCGCCAGCAGTGGGGCTGCCTTCTACAATGAGCAGTTCTTC	CASSGAAFYNEQFF
TRBV18	-	TRBJ1-5	15	TRBD1	TGTGCCAGCTCACCGACCGGGACAGGGGAACAGCCCCAGCATTTT	CASSPTGTGEQPQHF
TRBV28	-	TRBJ2-7	13	-	TGTGCCAGCAGTTTAGATGTTAGCCGAACCCAGTACTTC	CASSLDVSRTQYF
TRBV27	-	TRBJ1-1	13	TRBD1	TGTGCCAGCAGACTACAGGGGGAGATTGAAGCTTTCTTT	CASRLQGEIEAFF
TRBV5-6	few	TRBJ2-1	16	TRBD2	TGTGCCAGCAGCTTAACTAGCGGGAGCGGCTACAATGAGCAGTTCTTC	CASSLTSGSGYNEQFF
TRBV29-1	-	TRBJ2-7	13	TRBD1	TGCAGCGTTGAATGGACAGGAAGCTACGAGCAGTACTTC	CSVEWTGSYEQYF
TRBV18	-	TRBJ1-1	12	-	TGTGCCAGCTCACCTCCCTACACTGAAGCTTTCTTT	CASSPPYTEAFF
TRBV28	few	TRBJ2-3	15	-	TGTGCCAGCAGTTTAGCGGGGCCCAGCACAGATACGCAGTATTTT	CASSLAGPSTDTQYF
TRBV19	-	TRBJ2-1	14	TRBD1	TGTGCCAGTAGTATCCGACAGGGGTGGAATGAGCAGTTCTTC	CASSIRQGWNEQFF
TRBV6-5	few	TRBJ1-1	13	-	TGTGCCAGCAGTTACCAGATGAACACTGAAGCTTTCTTT	CASSYQMNTEAFF
TRBV29-1	-	TRBJ1-3	15	-	TGCAGCGGTACCGGGACACCAAACTCTGGAAACACCATATATTTT	CSGTGTPNSGNTIYF
TRBV30	-	TRBJ1-2	12	-	TGTGCCTGGAGCGCAAGGAGGGCTGGCTACACCTTC	CAWSARRAGYTF
TRBV19	few	TRBJ2-2	13	-	TGTGCCACCACGGACACTAACACCGGGGAGCTGTTTTTT	CATTDTNTGELFF
TRBV9	-	TRBJ2-7	17	TRBD1	TGTGCCAGCAGCGGACTCCGGGACAGGGGGCTCCTTGGGGAGCAGTACTTC	CASSGLRDRGLLGEQYF
TRBV6-5	-	TRBJ2-2	14	-	TGTGCCAGCAGTTCTCCAGGTAACACCGGGGAGCTGTTTTTT	CASSSPGNTGELFF
TRBV5-4	-	TRBJ1-1	18	-	TGTGCCAGCAGCTTGTCGGGGCCTATCAGGGGTATAGGTACTGAAGCTTTCTTT	CASSLSGPIRGIGTEAFF
TRBV19	-	TRBJ1-2	16	-	TGTGCCAGTAGTATAGCCAACAGGGCTCTTATCGATGGCTACACCTTC	CASSIANRALIDGYTF
TRBV9	few	TRBJ2-2	17	TRBD2	TGTGCCAGCAGCGTAACCCCCCAGCGGGGCTTGACCGGGGAGCTGTTTTTT	CASSVTPQRGLTGELFF
TRBV11-2	-	TRBJ2-3	15	-	TGTGCCAGCAGTTCACTCCGGGGGTCGGCAGATACGCAGTATTTT	CASSSLRGSADTQYF